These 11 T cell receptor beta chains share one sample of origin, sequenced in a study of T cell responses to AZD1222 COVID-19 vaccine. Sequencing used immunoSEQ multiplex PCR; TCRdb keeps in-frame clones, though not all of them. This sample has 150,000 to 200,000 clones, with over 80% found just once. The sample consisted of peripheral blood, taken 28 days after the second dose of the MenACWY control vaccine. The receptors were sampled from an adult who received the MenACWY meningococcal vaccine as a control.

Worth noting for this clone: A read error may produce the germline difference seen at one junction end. The CDR3 region has the DNA TGTGCCAGCTCGGAGTGGCAGACTACATTGAATTTT. It is translated as CASSEWQTTLNF. The chain recombines TRBV12-3 or TRBV12-4 with TRBJ1-5; D not resolved. This CDR3 comprises 12 residues.

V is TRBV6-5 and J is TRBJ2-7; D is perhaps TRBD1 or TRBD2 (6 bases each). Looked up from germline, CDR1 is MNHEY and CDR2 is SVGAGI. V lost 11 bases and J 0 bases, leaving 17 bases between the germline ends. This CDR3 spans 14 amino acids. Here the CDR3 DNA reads TGTGCCTCCCGTTATAGGGGGGCCTCCTACGAGCAGTACTTC. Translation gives CASRYRGASYEQYF.

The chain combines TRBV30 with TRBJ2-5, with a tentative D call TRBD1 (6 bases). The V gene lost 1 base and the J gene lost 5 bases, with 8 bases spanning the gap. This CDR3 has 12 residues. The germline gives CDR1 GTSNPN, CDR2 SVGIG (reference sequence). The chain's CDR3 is CAWSERGETQYF. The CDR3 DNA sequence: TGTGCCTGGAGTGAAAGGGGGGAGACCCAGTACTTC.

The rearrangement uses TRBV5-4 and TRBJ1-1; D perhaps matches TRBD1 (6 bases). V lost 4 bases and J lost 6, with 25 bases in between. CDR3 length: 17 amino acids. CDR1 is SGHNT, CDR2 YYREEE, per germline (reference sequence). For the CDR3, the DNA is TGTGCCAGCAGCCAATGGGGGGCCGCACCGTCTCCCTCTGAAGCTTTCTTT. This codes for CASSQWGAAPSPSEAFF.

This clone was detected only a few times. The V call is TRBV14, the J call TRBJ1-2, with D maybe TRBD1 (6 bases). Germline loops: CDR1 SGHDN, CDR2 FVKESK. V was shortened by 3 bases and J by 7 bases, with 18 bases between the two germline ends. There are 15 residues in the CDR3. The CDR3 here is CASSHLDRPYLGYTF. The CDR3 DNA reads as TGTGCCAGCAGCCATTTGGACAGACCATACCTTGGCTACACCTTC.

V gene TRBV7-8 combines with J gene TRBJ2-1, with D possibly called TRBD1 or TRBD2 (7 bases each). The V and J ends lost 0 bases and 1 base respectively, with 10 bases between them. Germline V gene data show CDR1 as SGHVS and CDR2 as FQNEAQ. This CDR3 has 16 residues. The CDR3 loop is CASSLAQGGSYNEQFF. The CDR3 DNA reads TGTGCCAGCAGCTTAGCTCAGGGGGGGTCCTACAATGAGCAGTTCTTC.

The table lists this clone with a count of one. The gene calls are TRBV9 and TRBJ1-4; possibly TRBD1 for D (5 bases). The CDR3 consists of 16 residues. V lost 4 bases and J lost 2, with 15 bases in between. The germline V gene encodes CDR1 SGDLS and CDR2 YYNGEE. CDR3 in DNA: TGTGCCAGCAGCTCACCGGGCAGGGATACTAATGAAAAACTGTTTTTT. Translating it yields CASSSPGRDTNEKLFF.

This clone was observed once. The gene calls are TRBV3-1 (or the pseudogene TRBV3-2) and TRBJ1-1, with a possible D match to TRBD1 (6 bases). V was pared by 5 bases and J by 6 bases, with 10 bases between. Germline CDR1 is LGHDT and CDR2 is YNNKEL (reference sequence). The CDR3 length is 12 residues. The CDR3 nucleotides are TGTGCCAGCAGCAACAGGGACCCTGAAGCTTTCTTT. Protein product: CASSNRDPEAFF.

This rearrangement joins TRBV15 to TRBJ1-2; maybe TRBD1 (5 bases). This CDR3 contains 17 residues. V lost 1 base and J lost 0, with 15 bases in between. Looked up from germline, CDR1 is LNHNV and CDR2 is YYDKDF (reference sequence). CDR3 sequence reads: CATSRASGPRANYGYTF. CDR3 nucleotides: TGTGCCACCAGCAGAGCATCGGGGCCGCGAGCTAACTATGGCTACACCTTC.

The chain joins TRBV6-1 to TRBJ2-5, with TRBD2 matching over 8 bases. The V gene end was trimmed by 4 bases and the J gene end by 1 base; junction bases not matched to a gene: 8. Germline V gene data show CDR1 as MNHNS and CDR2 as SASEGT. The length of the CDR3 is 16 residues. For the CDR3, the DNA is TGTGCCAGCAGTGCGTCGGGGGGGCGTGTCCAAGAGACCCAGTACTTC. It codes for CASSASGGRVQETQYF.

Written as DNA, the CDR3 is TGTGCCAGCAGGATCCTTAAAAAACTGTTTTTT. Encoded protein: CASRILKKLFF. The rearrangement links TRBV6-5 to TRBJ1-4; D is ambiguous. Trimming stripped 6 bases from V and 9 bases from J, with 8 bases between. The CDR3 contains 11 residues. Per germline, CDR1 MNHEY and CDR2 SVGAGI.